The rows below give T cell receptor beta chains drawn from one sample of a study of regulatory T cells in long-lasting Graves disease. TCRdb itself ran the multiplex PCR reads through MiXCR, one entry per CDR3 protein. The repertoire includes 500,000 to 700,000 distinct CDR3 sequences, about 30% of them detected once, and about two fifths sits in the top ten. This specimen was peripheral blood mononuclear cells (PBMCs), taken when the disease was refractory, from a patient treated with antithyroid drugs. All receptors derive from a female donor with Graves disease. The CDR3 runs from the conserved cysteine through the conserved F or W. The order of the fields is clone size, V gene, J gene, D gene, CDR3 DNA, CDR3 protein. A D gene is named only where the DNA matches it firmly. Clone size appears in some rows only: once, few, many, or a class for an expanded clone.

-,TRBV12-3/TRBV12-4,TRBJ2-2,-,TGTGCCAGCAGTTTAGCGAATCGGAGGGCCACCGGGGAGCTGTTTTTT,CASSLANRRATGELFF
-,TRBV5-1,TRBJ2-6,-,TGCGCCAGCAGCTTGACGAGCTCTGGGGCCAACGTCCTGACTTTC,CASSLTSSGANVLTF
few,TRBV5-5,TRBJ1-1,-,TGTGCCAGCAGCTTGGGACAGACCTACCCGGTGACTGAAGCTTTCTTT,CASSLGQTYPVTEAFF
few,TRBV11-2,TRBJ1-2,-,TGTGCCAGCAGCTTAGGGGCAGGGACGAAACTCTATGGCTACACCTTC,CASSLGAGTKLYGYTF
-,TRBV2,TRBJ2-3,-,TGTGCCAGCAAACGGACTACCCAGGGGGGAGATACGCAGTATTTT,CASKRTTQGGDTQYF
-,TRBV16,TRBJ1-5,TRBD1,TGTGCCAGCAGCCAAAGGGGACAGGGACCAAATCAGCCCCAGCATTTT,CASSQRGQGPNQPQHF
few,TRBV6-1,TRBJ1-2,TRBD1,TGTGCCAGCAGACCTTCGACAGGGCACGGCTACACCTTC,CASRPSTGHGYTF
few,TRBV4-2,TRBJ2-7,-,TGTGCCAGCAGCCTCAAGCCGGCGGGGAGCTCCTACGAGCAGTACTTC,CASSLKPAGSSYEQYF
-,TRBV12-3/TRBV12-4,TRBJ1-1,TRBD1,TGTGCCAGCAGCCTTTGGGGACAGACGAACACTGAAGCTTTCTTT,CASSLWGQTNTEAFF
-,TRBV19,TRBJ1-6,-,TGTGCCAGCGCCCCTGGCGCGTACTCACCCCTCCACTTT,CASAPGAYSPLHF
-,TRBV6-2/TRBV6-3,TRBJ1-2,-,TGTGCCAGCAGTTCCCTCTCAAATATTGGTGGCTACACCTTC,CASSSLSNIGGYTF
many,TRBV29-1,TRBJ2-5,-,TGCAGCGTTGACCTTGCAGAGACCCAGTACTTC,CSVDLAETQYF
few,TRBV20-1,TRBJ1-6,TRBD1,TGCAGTGCTAGAGCCCCGGGACAGAGTTCACCCCTCCACTTT,CSARAPGQSSPLHF
once,TRBV20-1,TRBJ1-1,-,TGCAGTGCTAGCTTCCCCGGGGGGGGCGGCACTGAGGCTTTCTTT,CSASFPGGGGTEAFF
-,TRBV12-5,TRBJ2-2,-,TGTGCTAGTCCTCCGAGTTACCGGGCCGACCAGTCGGGCGGGGAGCTGTTTTTT,CASPPSYRADQSGGELFF
few,TRBV2,TRBJ1-2,-,TGTGCCAGCAGTGGAGGCAGCAGCAGCTACACCTTC,CASSGGSSSYTF
few,TRBV12-3/TRBV12-4,TRBJ1-4,TRBD1,TGTGCCAGCAGTGCCGCGGACAGGGTAGCCGAAAAACTGTTTTTT,CASSAADRVAEKLFF
-,TRBV12-3/TRBV12-4,TRBJ1-5,TRBD1,TGTGCCAGCAGCACAGGGACAGGGGGTCACAATCAGCCCCAGCATTTT,CASSTGTGGHNQPQHF
-,TRBV4-1,TRBJ1-2,TRBD1,TGCGCCAGCAGCCAAGGACGGACAGGGGGCGGCTACACCTTC,CASSQGRTGGGYTF
many,TRBV7-9,TRBJ1-1,-,TGTGCCAGCAGTTCCGGGGGTGGAAACACTGAAGCTTTCTTT,CASSSGGGNTEAFF
many,TRBV2,TRBJ2-7,TRBD2,TGTGCCAGCAGTAAAAAGGGGACTAGCGCCCACTCCTACGAGCAGTACTTC,CASSKKGTSAHSYEQYF
-,TRBV28,TRBJ1-5,-,TGTGCCAGCAGTTTATGGGGTTCAGGGCAGCCCCAGCATTTT,CASSLWGSGQPQHF
-,TRBV7-3,TRBJ2-5,TRBD2,TGTGCCAGCAGCCCTAGAGGGAGTAGCGGGAGGCAGACCCAGTACTTC,CASSPRGSSGRQTQYF
-,TRBV5-1,TRBJ1-2,TRBD1,TGCGCCAGCAGCTTGCACAGGGGAGGGGGCTACACCTTC,CASSLHRGGGYTF
few,TRBV18,TRBJ1-4,-,TGTGCCAGCTCACCAGTACCAAAGCAAGAAAAACTGTTTTTT,CASSPVPKQEKLFF
few,TRBV3-1,TRBJ2-5,-,TGTGCCAGCAGCCAACACAGGCAAGAAGAGACCCAGTACTTC,CASSQHRQEETQYF
-,TRBV5-1,TRBJ1-2,-,TGCGCCAGCAGCTTGAAGGTAGACTATGGCTACACCTTC,CASSLKVDYGYTF
few,TRBV6-1,TRBJ2-7,-,TGTGCCAGCAGCTCTATGTACGAGCAGTACTTC,CASSSMYEQYF
few,TRBV28,TRBJ2-7,-,TGTGCCAGCAGTTTATCATACACTTCCTACGAGCAGTACTTC,CASSLSYTSYEQYF
-,TRBV19,TRBJ1-5,-,TGTGCCAGTAGTATCCGGACGACGGACCCTAATCGTCCCCAGCATTTT,CASSIRTTDPNRPQHF
-,TRBV4-1,TRBJ1-1,-,TGCGCCAGCAGCCAATTCCGGGGTAGGACTGAAGCTTTCTTT,CASSQFRGRTEAFF
-,TRBV11-2,TRBJ2-2,-,TGTGCCAGCAGCCAGCAGGGAACTTCCGGGGAGCTGTTTTTT,CASSQQGTSGELFF
few,TRBV11-2,TRBJ1-5,TRBD1,TGTGCCAGCAGCTCCGTCGACAGGGGTAGCAATCAGCCCCAGCATTTT,CASSSVDRGSNQPQHF
-,TRBV7-9,TRBJ1-1,-,TGTGCCAGCAGCTTAGAGGCCAGTAACACTGAAGCTTTCTTT,CASSLEASNTEAFF
few,TRBV2,TRBJ1-2,-,TGTGCCAGCAGTGAAGGGAATTATTTGACCGTCTCGTATGGCTACACCTTC,CASSEGNYLTVSYGYTF
-,TRBV6-1,TRBJ1-1,TRBD1,TGTGCCAGTAGCGACAGGGTTTCCACTGAAGCTTTCTTT,CASSDRVSTEAFF
-,TRBV12-3/TRBV12-4,TRBJ2-1,-,TGTGCCAGCAGTCACATTGGACAAGAGCAGTTCTTC,CASSHIGQEQFF
-,TRBV28,TRBJ1-4,TRBD1,TGTGCCAGCAGTTTCGGGACAGGCTCTGAAAAACTGTTTTTT,CASSFGTGSEKLFF
-,TRBV5-4,TRBJ2-5,-,TGTGCCAGCAGCTTGGGGCGGGTGAAGGCAACGGTGCGTGAGACCCAGTACTTC,CASSLGRVKATVRETQYF
-,TRBV5-1,TRBJ1-1,TRBD1,TGCGCCAGCAGCTTGGGGGACAGGTACACTGAAGCTTTCTTT,CASSLGDRYTEAFF
few,TRBV14,TRBJ1-1,TRBD1,TGTGCCAGCAGCCTCAAAACAGGGGGCACTGAAGCTTTCTTT,CASSLKTGGTEAFF
-,TRBV12-3/TRBV12-4,TRBJ2-5,TRBD2,TGTGCCAGCAGCGTAGGAGTAGCGGGAGCCCAAGAGACCCAGTACTTC,CASSVGVAGAQETQYF
few,TRBV7-3,TRBJ1-6,-,TGTGCCAGCAGCTTACGGCCCCTAGGGGGTTCACCCCTCCACTTT,CASSLRPLGGSPLHF
many,TRBV12-3/TRBV12-4,TRBJ2-7,-,TGTGCCAGCAGTCTACCGGGACGGTCCTACGAGCAGTACTTC,CASSLPGRSYEQYF
-,TRBV11-3,TRBJ2-6,TRBD2,TGTGCCAGCAGAGGAGGGAGGGCCTCTGGGGCCAACGTCCTGACTTTC,CASRGGRASGANVLTF
-,TRBV11-2,TRBJ2-5,-,TGTGCCAGCAGCTCCCCAGAGGGAGAGACCCAGTACTTC,CASSSPEGETQYF
-,TRBV20-1,TRBJ2-7,-,TGCAGTGCTAGTAAGGACAGCTCCTACGAGCAGTACTTC,CSASKDSSYEQYF
-,TRBV6-1,TRBJ2-5,TRBD2,TGTGCCAGCAGAGCAGTGGGGGGGGAGACCCAGTACTTC,CASRAVGGETQYF
-,TRBV9,TRBJ1-4,-,TGTGCCAGCAGCGCCAGGGGATCTAATGAAAAACTGTTTTTT,CASSARGSNEKLFF
few,TRBV18,TRBJ1-3,-,TGTGCCAGCTCACGACAGACTGGAAACACCATATATTTT,CASSRQTGNTIYF
-,TRBV15,TRBJ2-1,TRBD2,TGTGCCACCAGCGACACAGCGGGAGATCGGGATGAGCAGTTCTTC,CATSDTAGDRDEQFF
few,TRBV6-1,TRBJ2-7,-,TGTGCCAGCAGTGCGGGACGGCAGTTCTACGAGCAGTACTTC,CASSAGRQFYEQYF
-,TRBV28,TRBJ1-4,TRBD1,TGTGCGGGCGGACAGGGAGGAAATGAAAAACTGTTTTTT,CAGGQGGNEKLFF
-,TRBV6-2/TRBV6-3,TRBJ1-5,-,TGTGCCAGCAGTTACTCAGCTCATCAGCCCCAGCATTTT,CASSYSAHQPQHF
few,TRBV20-1,TRBJ1-2,-,TGCAGTGCTCCCACCCGAAACTATGGCTACACCTTC,CSAPTRNYGYTF
-,TRBV25-1,TRBJ2-2,TRBD1,TGTGCCAGCAGACTCCAGGGGGCCACCGGGGAGCTGTTTTTT,CASRLQGATGELFF